Given below is one TCR beta chain in context. Source study methods: Amplification of reference gene primers was used by the study to estimate nucleated cell counts. Sequencing was performed with immunoSEQ multiplex PCR; in TCRdb, only in-frame clones are kept and a portion is missing. The D gene and trimming were derived from the DNA, and the V and J assignments and clone size from that table. The sample lists some 370,000 clones; approximately 87% were seen once. The data stem from a study of blood T cell repertoires in COVID-19. Looking at the study overall: COVID-19 samples, acute and convalescent, were from the United States, Italy and Spain. PBMCs, B-cell-depleted T cells, or T cells were the source of the cDNA or gDNA that made up the material.

Patients in Seattle were enrolled during active infection, then followed longitudinally. The CDR3 is 17 residues long. Germline loops: CDR1 MGHRA, CDR2 YSYEKL. The V segment lost 5 bases and the J segment 1 base; nucleotides outside the gene matches: 9. Sequenced input: peripheral blood. The gene calls are TRBV4-1 and TRBJ2-7, with 12 bases lining up with TRBD2. This sequence originates from a woman aged 25 to 45 with COVID-19, enrolled during active disease. This chain's CDR3 is CASSIYRTSGNSYEQYF. CDR3 sequence (DNA): TGCGCCAGCAGCATCTACCGGACTAGCGGGAATTCCTACGAGCAGTACTTC.